These 30 T cell receptor beta chains share one sample of origin, sequenced in a study of regulatory T cells in long-lasting Graves disease. The time point: persistent/refractory GD, antithyroid drugs over 5 years with positive TRAb. The TCR library was made from RNA extracted from PBMCs. Building the TCR beta libraries relied on iRepertoire HTBI primers, and CDR3 regions underwent Arm-PCR. TCRdb re-called the multiplex PCR reads with MiXCR, one entry per CDR3 protein. The sample holds 650,000 to 700,000 distinct CDR3 sequences, around 30% seen once. The sequencing here drew on peripheral blood mononuclear cells (PBMCs), taken when the disease was refractory, from a patient treated with antithyroid drugs. These receptors originate from a female donor with Graves disease.

This clonotype was observed a few times. This chain uses TRBV29-1 with TRBJ1-1; TRBD1 matches 8 bases. Looked up from germline, CDR1 is SQVTM and CDR2 is ANQGSEA. The CDR3 sequence is 12 residues long. The V gene end was trimmed by 7 bases and the J gene end by 1 base; junction bases not matched to a gene: 2. The CDR3 nucleotides read TGCAGCGGGACAGGGCCGAACACTGAAGCTTTCTTT. This gives the protein CSGTGPNTEAFF.

The genes are TRBV18 and TRBJ1-1; no definite D call. Germline CDR1 reads KGHSH; CDR2 reads LQKENI. The CDR3 covers 13 residues. V lost 3 bases and J 4 bases, leaving 9 bases between the germline ends. The CDR3 region has the DNA TGTGCCAGCTCACCTACCGGGCTCACTGAAGCTTTCTTT. Residues: CASSPTGLTEAFF.

This rearrangement joins TRBV20-1 to TRBJ1-5; D is ambiguous. Germline V gene data show CDR1 as DFQATT and CDR2 as SNEGSKA (reference sequence). Trimming took 0 bases from V and 3 from J, leaving 30 bases between them. This CDR3 comprises 21 residues. Written as DNA, the CDR3 is TGCAGTGCTAGAGAACCGATGGCCGGGAAAAAACTCGATTGGCCCAATCAGCCCCAGCATTTT. Protein sequence: CSAREPMAGKKLDWPNQPQHF.

This rearrangement joins TRBV7-7 to TRBJ1-6, with 9 bases identical to TRBD1. Germline V gene data show CDR1 as SSHAT and CDR2 as FNYEAQ (reference sequence). The trim removed 4 bases at V and 8 bases at J, leaving 9 bases unmatched. This CDR3 spans 16 amino acids. This CDR3 is CASSCYRGRDDSPLHF. Here the CDR3 DNA reads TGTGCCAGCAGCTGTTACAGGGGGCGCGATGATTCACCCCTCCACTTT.

This sequence joins TRBV11-2 and TRBJ2-3, with 9 bases fitting TRBD1. The germline V gene encodes CDR1 SGHAT and CDR2 FQNNGV. V shed 4 bases, J shed 3 bases, and the junction held 8 bases outside the gene matches. The CDR3 has 16 residues. The CDR3 coding sequence is TGTGCCAGCAGCTCGGGACAGGGAATAAGAACAGATACGCAGTATTTT. Its protein is CASSSGQGIRTDTQYF.

V and J are TRBV6-1 and TRBJ1-4; TRBD1 matches 8 bases. CDR1 and CDR2 (germline): MNHNS, SASEGT. With 10 bases clipped from V and 3 bases from J, the junction kept 19 bases outside the gene matches. CDR3 length: 18 amino acids. CDR3 in DNA: TGTGCCACCGTTTCAGGGACAGGTCGTATCAGAGCTAATGAAAAACTGTTTTTT. Amino acid sequence: CATVSGTGRIRANEKLFF.

This clonotype has a count of ten or more. The chain uses TRBV6-1 and TRBJ2-5, with 7 bases fitting TRBD2. The CDR3 sequence is 15 residues long. Losses at the gene ends were 5 bases for V and 2 bases for J; bases not matched to a gene: 8. Germline V gives CDR1 MNHNS, CDR2 SASEGT. The DNA for the CDR3 is TGTGCCAGCAGTCGAGCGGGATTACGGCAAGAGACCCAGTACTTC. It codes for CASSRAGLRQETQYF.

The rearrangement links TRBV5-1 to TRBJ1-1; perhaps TRBD1 as D (6 bases). The germline V gene has CDR1 SGHRS and CDR2 YFSETQ. With 0 bases removed from V and 4 bases from J, the gap between germline ends came to 16 bases. The CDR3 has 16 amino acids. The CDR3 reads CASSLGGGGLSTEAFF. As DNA, the CDR3 is TGCGCCAGCAGCTTGGGAGGCGGGGGGCTTAGCACTGAAGCTTTCTTT.

The chain is built from TRBV20-1 and TRBJ2-5; D remains unclear. The CDR3 spans 12 residues. Germline V gives CDR1 DFQATT, CDR2 SNEGSKA (reference sequence). V gave up 3 bases and J gave up 2 bases, with 7 bases separating them. The CDR3 DNA reads TGCAGTGCTAGGGTCCGTCAAGAGACCCAGTACTTC. Protein sequence: CSARVRQETQYF.

Comment on this clonotype: With a much larger clone just one base away, this may be a read error. The CDR3 loop is CASSLRGRRGRSGGENTEAFF. The CDR3 nucleotides read TGTGCCAGCAGTCTTAGGGGGCGCAGGGGGCGCTCCGGGGGGGAGAACACTGAAGCTTTCTTT. J is TRBJ1-1 and V is TRBV27; 8 bases are a match to TRBD1. The CDR3 sequence is 21 residues long. Per germline, CDR1 MNHEY and CDR2 SMNVEV (reference sequence). The J segment lost 1 base and the V segment lost 5 bases, leaving 24 bases of the junction unmatched.

The chain joins TRBV6-1 to TRBJ1-1, with D uncertain. V lost 6 bases and J lost 1, with 6 bases in between. The CDR3 is made up of 12 amino acids. CDR1 is MNHNS and CDR2 is SASEGT in the germline V gene. The CDR3: CASRGRNTEAFF. In DNA form, the CDR3 reads TGTGCCAGCAGAGGCAGGAACACTGAAGCTTTCTTT.

The table lists this clonotype with a few counts. The V and J genes are TRBV5-6 and TRBJ2-5, with 10 bases identical to TRBD2. Germline V CDR1 and CDR2: SGHDT, YYEEEE. V gave up 2 bases and J gave up 5 bases; unmatched junction bases: 6. CDR3 size: 15 residues. Here the CDR3 reads CASSFLAGVGETQYF. The CDR3, as DNA: TGTGCCAGCAGCTTTCTAGCGGGAGTCGGTGAGACCCAGTACTTC.

The chain employs TRBV18 and TRBJ1-5; D may be TRBD1 (5 bases). Germline V gene data show CDR1 as KGHSH and CDR2 as LQKENI. V was pared by 3 bases and J by 0 bases, with 9 bases between. CDR3 size: 15 residues. CDR3 in amino acids: CASSPGGYSNQPQHF. The CDR3 nucleotides are TGTGCCAGCTCACCCGGGGGTTATAGCAATCAGCCCCAGCATTTT.

CDR3 region: CASSVADRGNTEAFF. The CDR3 DNA sequence: TGTGCCAGCAGCGTGGCGGACAGGGGTAACACTGAAGCTTTCTTT. V is TRBV13 and J is TRBJ1-1; 9 nucleotides align to TRBD1. The CDR3 is made up of 15 amino acids. V shed 5 bases and J 2 bases; nucleotides not matched to a gene: 6. CDR1 and CDR2 from the germline V gene are PRHDT and FYEKMQ (reference sequence).

A few counts support this clonotype. The J gene is TRBJ1-5, the V gene TRBV11-2; perhaps TRBD1 as D (5 bases). The CDR3 is 15 residues long. V lost 1 base, J lost 7 bases, and 14 bases lay in between. CDR1 SGHAT and CDR2 FQNNGV come from the germline V gene. This chain's CDR3 is CASSLVGGEGQPQHF. CDR3 in DNA: TGTGCCAGCAGCTTAGTCGGGGGGGAAGGACAGCCCCAGCATTTT.

This clonotype has at least ten counts. This CDR3 reads CASRPNQGSNQPQHF. The DNA of the CDR3 is TGTGCCAGCAGGCCAAATCAGGGTAGCAATCAGCCCCAGCATTTT. The rearrangement joins TRBV12-3 or TRBV12-4 to TRBJ1-5; a possible D gene is TRBD1 (5 bases). This CDR3 region has 15 residues. Trimming took 6 bases from V and 0 from J, leaving 12 bases between them.

This clonotype was counted ten times or more. This rearrangement joins TRBV6-1 to TRBJ2-5, with D possibly being TRBD1 (6 bases). CDR1 and CDR2 (germline): MNHNS, SASEGT. The CDR3 runs 15 residues. Deletions cut 7 bases from V and 2 bases from J, with 17 bases between. The CDR3 bases are TGTGCCAGCACCATAACCAACAGGGCTCAAGAGACCCAGTACTTC. It is translated as CASTITNRAQETQYF.

With respect to this clonotype: Possible read error: a much larger clone is one base away. The chain combines TRBV28 with TRBJ1-2, with a possible D match to TRBD1 (6 bases). This CDR3 has 17 residues. CDR1 MDHEN and CDR2 SYDVKM come from the germline V gene. The CDR3: CASSASWTDTSNYGHTF. The DNA for the CDR3 is TGTGCCAGCAGTGCCTCCTGGACAGATACTTCTAACTATGGCCACACCTTC.

This clonotype was seen only a few times. The J gene is TRBJ1-2, the V gene TRBV20-1; no clear D. Germline loops: CDR1 DFQATT, CDR2 SNEGSKA (reference sequence). The V end lost 0 bases, the J end lost 8 bases, and 16 bases lay between the germline ends. The CDR3 extends over 14 amino acids. The DNA for the CDR3 is TGCAGTGCTAGAGATGGAGGTTCACGACGGGGCTACACCTTC. Its translation is CSARDGGSRRGYTF.

The CDR3 nucleotides are TGTGCCAGTAGTATAAGGGGCCCTGGCCAGCCCCAGCATTTT. It encodes CASSIRGPGQPQHF. V is TRBV19 and J is TRBJ1-5, with D possibly TRBD1 on 5 matching bases. CDR3 size: 14 residues. The germline V gene encodes CDR1 LNHDA and CDR2 SQIVND (reference sequence). Trimming took off 2 bases at V and 7 bases at J, with 12 bases between the two ends. The complete variable domain, with remaining parts taken from reference TRBV19 and TRBJ1-5, reads DGGITQSPKYLFRKEGQNVTLSCEQNLNHDAMYWYRQDPGQGLRLIYYSQIVNDFQKGDIAEGYSVSREKKESFPLTVTSAQKNPTAFYLCASSIRGPGQPQHFGDGTRLSIL.

The chain combines TRBV30 with TRBJ1-5; perhaps TRBD1 as D (5 bases). Germline V gene sequence: CDR1 GTSNPN, CDR2 SVGIG (reference sequence). The CDR3 consists of 15 residues. The V and J ends lost 0 bases and 0 bases respectively, with 9 bases between them. CDR3 coding DNA: TGTGCCTGGAGTGTACCAGGGCATAGCAATCAGCCCCAGCATTTT. This translates into CAWSVPGHSNQPQHF.

This clonotype was recorded many times. The chain couples TRBV3-1 to TRBJ1-4; TRBD1 might be the D (6 bases). The CDR3 totals 13 residues. Deletions cut 3 bases from V and 7 bases from J, with 9 bases between. In germline, CDR1 is LGHDT, CDR2 YNNKEL (reference sequence). Written as DNA, the CDR3 is TGTGCCAGCAGCCAGTCCAGGGGTGAAAAACTGTTTTTT. Translating gives CASSQSRGEKLFF.

There are a few counts of this clonotype. The J gene is TRBJ2-2, the V gene TRBV7-7, with D uncertain. This CDR3 is built from 15 residues. CDR1 and CDR2 from the germline V gene are SSHAT and FNYEAQ (reference sequence). Deletions cut 5 bases from V and 2 bases from J, with 12 bases between. CDR3 nucleotide sequence: TGTGCCAGCAGCCCCCGACTCGAAAACACCGGGGAGCTGTTTTTT. Protein sequence: CASSPRLENTGELFF.

V is TRBV10-3 and J is TRBJ2-7, with D tentatively TRBD2 (6 bases). The CDR3 contains 15 residues. Trimming took 3 bases from V and 1 from J, leaving 13 bases between them. Germline loops: CDR1 ENHRY, CDR2 SYGVKD. CDR3 region: CAISDPLAGSYEQYF. CDR3 sequence (DNA): TGTGCCATCAGTGACCCGCTGGCGGGATCCTACGAGCAGTACTTC.

The gene calls are TRBV28 and TRBJ1-2, with TRBD1 identical over 8 bases. The germline V gene encodes CDR1 MDHEN and CDR2 SYDVKM. The CDR3 has 14 amino acids. Trimming at V came to 6 bases and at J to 7 bases, leaving 10 bases not matched to a gene. The DNA of the CDR3 is TGTGCCAGCAGAAAGGGGGCAGGGGGCCCTGGCTACACCTTC. Residues: CASRKGAGGPGYTF.

This clonotype was seen ten or more times. The CDR3 DNA is TGTGCCAGCAGTGCTACAGGGGAACCTTCTGGCTACACCTTC. Its protein product is CASSATGEPSGYTF. The chain couples TRBV28 to TRBJ1-2; 7 bases are a match to TRBD1. The CDR3 loop spans 14 amino acids. Trimming took 5 bases from V and 7 from J; bases not matched to a gene: 10. Germline V gives CDR1 MDHEN, CDR2 SYDVKM.

This clonotype was detected only a few times. The rearrangement links TRBV7-8 to TRBJ1-1, with a tentative D call TRBD1 (5 bases). Trimming cost V 3 bases and J 0 bases, with 14 bases left between them. Per germline, CDR1 SGHVS and CDR2 FQNEAQ. This CDR3 is 16 amino acids long. Here the CDR3 reads CASSLAGPSVNTEAFF. The CDR3 DNA reads TGTGCCAGCAGCTTGGCGGGACCCAGCGTGAACACTGAAGCTTTCTTT.

Comment on this clonotype: This may be a read error: a much more frequent sequence differs by one nucleotide. The chain recombines TRBV25-1 with TRBJ1-5; the D is unclear. The CDR3 contains 14 residues. V was shortened by 4 bases and J by 0 bases, with 7 bases between the two germline ends. CDR1 and CDR2 (germline): MGHDK, SYGVNS. The CDR3 DNA reads TGTGCCAGCAGTGCCCGGGGTAGCAATCAGCCCCAGCATTTT. Protein sequence: CASSARGSNQPQHF. The complete variable domain, with remaining parts taken from reference TRBV25-1 and TRBJ1-5, reads EADIYQTPRYLVIGTGKKITLECSQTMGHDKMYWYQQDPGMELHLIHYSYGVNSTEKGDLSSESTVSRIRTEHFPLTLESARPSHTSQYLCASSARGSNQPQHFGDGTRLSIL.

This clonotype was seen once. This rearrangement joins TRBV6-1 to TRBJ2-7; TRBD1 matches at 7 bases. Germline V gene sequence: CDR1 MNHNS, CDR2 SASEGT. V was clipped by 6 bases and J by 3 bases; unmatched bases: 5. The CDR3 extends over 13 amino acids. DNA of the CDR3: TGTGCCAGCAGCGACAGGGTGTTCTACGAGCAGTACTTC. It codes for CASSDRVFYEQYF.

The rearrangement links TRBV29-1 to TRBJ1-2; TRBD1 matches 9 bases. V lost 5 bases to trimming and J lost 8 bases; unmatched junction nucleotides: 15. CDR3 length equals 15 residues. CDR1 is SQVTM, CDR2 ANQGSEA, per germline. CDR3 sequence (DNA): TGCAGCGTTCCACTCGGGGGACAGGGAATACGGGGCTACACCTTC. Residues: CSVPLGGQGIRGYTF.